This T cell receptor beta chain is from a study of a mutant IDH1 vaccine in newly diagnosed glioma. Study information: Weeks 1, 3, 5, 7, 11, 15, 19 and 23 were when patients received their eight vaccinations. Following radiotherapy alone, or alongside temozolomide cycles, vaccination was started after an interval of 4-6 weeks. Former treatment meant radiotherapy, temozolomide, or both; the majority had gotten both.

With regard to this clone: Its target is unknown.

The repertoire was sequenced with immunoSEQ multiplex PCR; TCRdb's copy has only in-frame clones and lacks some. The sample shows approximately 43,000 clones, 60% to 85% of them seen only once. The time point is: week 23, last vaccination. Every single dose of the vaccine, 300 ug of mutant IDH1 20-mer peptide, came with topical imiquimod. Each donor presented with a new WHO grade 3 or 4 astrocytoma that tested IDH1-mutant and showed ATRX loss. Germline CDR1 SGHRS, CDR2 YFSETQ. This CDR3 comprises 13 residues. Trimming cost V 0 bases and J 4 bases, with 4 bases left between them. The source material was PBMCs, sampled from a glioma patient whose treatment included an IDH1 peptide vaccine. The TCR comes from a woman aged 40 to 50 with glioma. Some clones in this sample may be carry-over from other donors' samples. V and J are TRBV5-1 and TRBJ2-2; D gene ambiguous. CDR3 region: CASSLAITGELFF. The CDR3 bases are TGCGCCAGCAGCTTGGCTATCACCGGGGAGCTGTTTTTT.